This T cell receptor (beta chain) was recorded in a study of radiotherapy plus CTLA-4 blockade in lung cancer. In the study overall: Overall, 15% to 20% of patients showed an objective response, while 31% attained disease control.

The data were produced by immunoSEQ multiplex PCR, yet TCRdb's version contains in-frame clones alone and is incomplete. This table holds over 30,000 clones, around 70% found once. CDR3 length: 16 amino acids. Trimming removed 5 bases from V and 6 bases from J; junction bases left unmatched: 8. The germline V gene has CDR1 MNHEY and CDR2 SMNVEV (reference sequence). The study's findings and limits: Radiotherapy plus ipilimumab was followed by expansion in blood of tumor-derived TCR clones. Early blood T cell clone dynamics reportedly forecast response best, with interferon-beta.

A remark on this clone: Its antigen is still unknown.

The chain uses TRBV27 and TRBJ2-2; 11 bases align to TRBD2. Specimen: peripheral blood, collected from a patient treated with radiotherapy plus ipilimumab. The sequence derives from a human donor with non-small cell lung cancer whose response to radiotherapy plus ipilimumab could not be evaluated. In nucleotides, the CDR3 is TGTGCCAGCAGTCCATCACTAGCGGGAGTACCCGGGGAGCTGTTTTTT. As protein: CASSPSLAGVPGELFF.